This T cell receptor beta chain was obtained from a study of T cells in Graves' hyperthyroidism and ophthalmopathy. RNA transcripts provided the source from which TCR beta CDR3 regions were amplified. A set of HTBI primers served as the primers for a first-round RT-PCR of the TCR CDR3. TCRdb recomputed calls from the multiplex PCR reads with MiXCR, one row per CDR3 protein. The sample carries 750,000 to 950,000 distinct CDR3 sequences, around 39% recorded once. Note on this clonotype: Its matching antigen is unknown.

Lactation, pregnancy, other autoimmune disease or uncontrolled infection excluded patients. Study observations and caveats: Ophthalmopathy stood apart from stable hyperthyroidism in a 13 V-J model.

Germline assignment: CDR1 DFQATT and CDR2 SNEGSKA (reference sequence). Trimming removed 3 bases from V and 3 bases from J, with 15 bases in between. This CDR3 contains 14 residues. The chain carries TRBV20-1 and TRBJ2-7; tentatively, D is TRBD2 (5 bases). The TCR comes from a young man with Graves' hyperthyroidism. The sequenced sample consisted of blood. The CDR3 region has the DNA TGCAGTGCTAGTGGCGCTAGCAGATACTACGAGCAGTACTTC. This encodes CSASGASRYYEQYF.